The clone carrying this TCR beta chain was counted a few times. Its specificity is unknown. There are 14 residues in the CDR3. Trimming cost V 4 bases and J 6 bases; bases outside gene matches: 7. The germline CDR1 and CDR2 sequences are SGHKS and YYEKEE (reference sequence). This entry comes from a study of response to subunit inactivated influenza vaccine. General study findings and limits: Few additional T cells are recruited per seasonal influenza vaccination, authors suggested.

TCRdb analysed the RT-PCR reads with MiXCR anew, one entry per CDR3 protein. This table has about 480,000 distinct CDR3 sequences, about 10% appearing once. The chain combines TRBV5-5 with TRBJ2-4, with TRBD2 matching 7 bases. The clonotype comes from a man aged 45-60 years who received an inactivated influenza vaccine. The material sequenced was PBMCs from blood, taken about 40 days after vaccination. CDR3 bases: TGTGCCAGCAGCAGAGGACTAGGACGAAACATTCAGTACTTC. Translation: CASSRGLGRNIQYF.